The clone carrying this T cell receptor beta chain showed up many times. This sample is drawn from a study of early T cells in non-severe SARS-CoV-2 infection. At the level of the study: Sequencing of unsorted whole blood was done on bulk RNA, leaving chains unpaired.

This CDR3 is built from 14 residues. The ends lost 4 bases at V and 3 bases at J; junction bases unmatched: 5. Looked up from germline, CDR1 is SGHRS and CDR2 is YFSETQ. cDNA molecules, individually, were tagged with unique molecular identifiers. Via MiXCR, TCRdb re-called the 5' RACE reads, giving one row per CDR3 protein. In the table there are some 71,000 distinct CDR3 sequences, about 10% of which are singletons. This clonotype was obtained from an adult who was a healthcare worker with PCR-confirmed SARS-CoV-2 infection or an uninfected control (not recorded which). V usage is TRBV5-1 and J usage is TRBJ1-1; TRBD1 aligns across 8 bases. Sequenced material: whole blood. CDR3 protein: CASSIGQGHTEAFF. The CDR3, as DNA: TGCGCCAGCAGCATCGGACAGGGCCACACTGAAGCTTTCTTT.